This TCR beta chain was observed in a study of shared clonotypes between healthy human individuals. Study-wide points: Generally, naive subsets came out with larger estimated richness than memory subsets.

V was trimmed by 5 bases and J by 5 bases, leaving 11 bases between them. The CDR3 extends over 13 amino acids. Germline lookup yields CDR1 SGHDT and CDR2 YYEEEE. With regard to this clone: Its antigen is not identified.

The protocol was immunoSEQ multiplex PCR, while the TCRdb copy is restricted to in-frame clones and leaves out a portion. The top ten clones hold 0.1% to 0.15% of a sample with roughly 2 million clones, 85% to 95% of them seen once. This receptor was taken from a man between 18 and 29 years old in good health. V and J are TRBV5-6 and TRBJ1-5, with D perhaps TRBD1 (5 bases). The sequencing input was naive CD4+ T cells sorted from blood. Subset noted: CD45RA+ positively selected. The CDR3 spells CASSRGGYQPQHF. CDR3 sequence (DNA): TGTGCCAGCAGTAGGGGCGGGTATCAGCCCCAGCATTTT.